This T cell receptor beta chain was obtained from a study of T-cell reconstitution after alpha-beta-depleted transplantation in children. Researchers prepared the TCRbeta library using unique molecular identifiers, the study reports. TCRdb re-analysed the PCR reads in MiXCR, keeping a single row per CDR3 protein. Found here are some 390,000 distinct CDR3 sequences, around 21% of them singletons; the top ten hold 3.8%. This clonotype was sampled from a human donor who donated a stem cell graft to a child with acute myeloid leukemia. The sample in question was PBMCs from the stem cell graft donor, obtained from the stem cell graft.

CDR3 bases: TGTGCCAGCAGTGCGACTGCTACCTACGAGCAGTACTTC. It translates to CASSATATYEQYF. J is TRBJ2-7 and V is TRBV28, with unresolved D. CDR1 and CDR2 from the germline V gene are MDHEN and SYDVKM. CDR3 size: 13 residues. The V end was cut by 5 bases, the J end by 2 bases, with 10 bases between.